The T cell receptor beta chain under discussion was sequenced for a study of shared clonotypes between healthy human individuals. TCRdb's copy holds only in-frame clones and misses some; the assay was immunoSEQ multiplex PCR. Of 650,000 to 750,000 clones in the sample, 72% were seen once. The CDR3 totals 14 residues. V gave up 4 bases and J gave up 0 bases; unmatched junction bases: 0. Per germline, CDR1 MNHEY and CDR2 SVGAGI. Sequencing input: memory CD4+ T cells sorted from blood. Specified subset: CD45RA-negative fraction. This TCR was sampled from a woman aged 25 to 45 in good health. The V gene is TRBV6-5, the J gene TRBJ2-7; TRBD2 aligns across 10 bases. Here the CDR3 DNA reads TGTGCCAGCAGTTCTAGCGGGAGCTCCTACGAGCAGTACTTC. Its protein is CASSSSGSSYEQYF.